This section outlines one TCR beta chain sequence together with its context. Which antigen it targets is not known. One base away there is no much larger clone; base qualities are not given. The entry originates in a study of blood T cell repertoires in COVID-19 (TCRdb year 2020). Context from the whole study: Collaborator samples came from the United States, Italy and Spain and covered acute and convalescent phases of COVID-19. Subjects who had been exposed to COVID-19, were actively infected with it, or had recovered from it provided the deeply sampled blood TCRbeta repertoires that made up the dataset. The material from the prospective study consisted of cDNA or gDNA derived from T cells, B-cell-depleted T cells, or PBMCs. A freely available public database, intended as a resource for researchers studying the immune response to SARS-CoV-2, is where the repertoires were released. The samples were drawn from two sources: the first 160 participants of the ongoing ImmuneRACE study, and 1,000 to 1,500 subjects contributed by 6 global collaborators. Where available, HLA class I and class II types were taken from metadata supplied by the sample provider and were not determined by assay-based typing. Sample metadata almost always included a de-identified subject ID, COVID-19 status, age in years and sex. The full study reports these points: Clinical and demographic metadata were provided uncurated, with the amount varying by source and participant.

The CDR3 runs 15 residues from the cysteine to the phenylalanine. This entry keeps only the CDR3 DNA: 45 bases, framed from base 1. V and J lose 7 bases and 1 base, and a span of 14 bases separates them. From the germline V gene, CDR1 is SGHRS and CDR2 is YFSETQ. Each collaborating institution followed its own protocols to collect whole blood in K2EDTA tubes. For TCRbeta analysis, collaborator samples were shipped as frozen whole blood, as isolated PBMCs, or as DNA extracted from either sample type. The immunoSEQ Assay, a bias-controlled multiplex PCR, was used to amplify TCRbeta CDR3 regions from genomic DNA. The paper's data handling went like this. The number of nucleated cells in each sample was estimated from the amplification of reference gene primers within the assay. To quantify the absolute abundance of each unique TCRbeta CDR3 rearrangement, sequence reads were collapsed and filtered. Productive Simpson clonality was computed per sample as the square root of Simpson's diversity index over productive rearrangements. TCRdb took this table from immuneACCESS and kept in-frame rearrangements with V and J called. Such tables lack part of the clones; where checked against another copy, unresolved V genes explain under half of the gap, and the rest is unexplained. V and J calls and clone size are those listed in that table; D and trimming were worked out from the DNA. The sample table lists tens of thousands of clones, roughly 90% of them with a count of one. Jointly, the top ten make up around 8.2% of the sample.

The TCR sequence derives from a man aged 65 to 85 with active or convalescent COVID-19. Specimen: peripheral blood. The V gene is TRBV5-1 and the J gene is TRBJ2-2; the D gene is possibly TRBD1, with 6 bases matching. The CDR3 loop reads CASGPGGLNTGELFF. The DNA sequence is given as TGCGCCAGCGGGCCTGGGGGCTTGAACACCGGGGAGCTGTTTTTT. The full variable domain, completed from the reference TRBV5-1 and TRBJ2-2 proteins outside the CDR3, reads KAGVTQTPRYLIKTRGQQVTLSCSPISGHRSVSWYQQTPGQGLQFLFEYFSETQRNKGNFPGRFSGRQFSNSRSEMNVSTLELGDSALYLCASGPGGLNTGELFFGEGSRLTVL.